This T cell receptor beta chain comes out of a study of long-term antiretroviral therapy in people with HIV. Sequencing relied on immunoSEQ assay v3.0, run at survey level. The method was immunoSEQ multiplex PCR; TCRdb's version includes in-frame clones alone and lacks a portion of them. Of over 15,000 clones in the sample, almost 80% were seen once. Study-level points and caveats: Clones with expansion before ART led the repertoire at all time points. Records did not include ART adherence, viral resistance or therapy changes. Narrower CDR3 length ranges marked HIV repertoires relative to controls.

Inclusion required at least two post-ART and at least one pre-ART PBMC samples. Per germline, CDR1 SGHVS and CDR2 FQNEAQ. This CDR3 spans 14 amino acids. V lost 5 bases to trimming and J lost 5 bases; unmatched junction nucleotides: 7. A word on this clone: Its matching antigen is unknown.

The rearrangement links TRBV7-8 to TRBJ1-2; 8 bases agree with TRBD1. The material sequenced was unsorted PBMCs, taken 2.3 years after starting antiretroviral therapy. This TCR was sampled from a woman aged 40 to 49 with HIV. The chain's CDR3 is CASSHLDRVYGYTF. The CDR3 DNA reads TGTGCCAGCAGCCACTTGGACAGGGTTTATGGCTACACCTTC.